What follows describes a single T cell receptor beta chain. The CDR3 consists of 13 residues. Germline trimming cut 11 bases from V and 2 bases from J; bases unmatched to any gene: 3. The germline CDR1 and CDR2 sequences are KGHDR and SFDVKD. The sample comes from a study of blood T cell repertoires in COVID-19. Across the whole study: COVID-19 samples, acute and convalescent, were from the United States, Italy and Spain.

Sequenced by immunoSEQ multiplex PCR; TCRdb stores in-frame clones only, minus some. The repertoire has 170,000 or so clones, approximately 80% of them found once; the top ten carry 2.9%. The sequence came from a woman between 55 and 75 years old with acute or convalescent COVID-19. Sequenced input: peripheral blood. The rearrangement uses TRBV24-1 and TRBJ2-7; 12 bases fit TRBD1. CDR3 protein: CANRDRGPYEQYF. The CDR3 region has the DNA TGTGCCAACCGGGACAGGGGGCCCTACGAGCAGTACTTC.